This is a list of T cell receptor beta chains from one sample in a study of T cells in Graves' hyperthyroidism and ophthalmopathy. TCRdb re-derived calls from the multiplex PCR reads in MiXCR, one entry per CDR3 protein. Of 480,000 or so distinct CDR3 sequences listed, 40% to 50% are singletons. Sequenced: peripheral blood or thyroid tissue (not recorded which). The source of these receptors is an adult woman with Graves' disease, either hyperthyroidism or ophthalmopathy (not recorded which). Both conserved end residues are part of each CDR3. The D gene is left open where the match is weak. Some rows mark clone size as missing; the rest say once, few, many or name a class of expanded clone.

d_gene	v_gene	j_gene	len	abundance	CDR3aa	CDR3nt
TRBD1	TRBV7-2	TRBJ1-3	16	many	CASSSIPGQGTNTIYF	TGTGCCAGCAGCTCTATCCCGGGACAGGGGACAAACACCATATATTTT
-	TRBV2	TRBJ1-1	12	-	CASLEAVGEAFF	TGTGCCAGCCTCGAGGCCGTCGGTGAAGCTTTCTTT
-	TRBV12-3/TRBV12-4	TRBJ2-6	11	once	CASSSGNVLTF	TGTGCCAGCAGTTCCGGCAACGTCCTGACTTTC
-	TRBV19	TRBJ2-2	15	-	CASSVSTANTGELFF	TGTGCCAGTAGTGTTTCGACAGCGAACACCGGGGAGCTGTTTTTT
-	TRBV10-1	TRBJ1-1	12	-	CASSESGEEAFF	TGCGCCAGCAGTGAGTCGGGGGAGGAAGCTTTCTTT
-	TRBV9	TRBJ2-7	14	-	CASRPSTGTYEQYF	TGTGCCAGCAGACCCTCCACAGGGACCTACGAGCAGTACTTC
-	TRBV2	TRBJ2-5	13	many	CASSAVRAETQYF	TGTGCCAGCAGTGCGGTCCGCGCGGAGACCCAGTACTTC
TRBD1	TRBV7-2	TRBJ2-4	12	-	CASSPRQGPQYF	TGTGCCAGCAGCCCTAGACAGGGGCCGCAGTACTTC
-	TRBV20-1	TRBJ2-6	17	-	CSAARIAVDSGANVLTF	TGCAGTGCGGCCAGGATAGCGGTGGACTCTGGGGCCAACGTCCTGACTTTC
-	TRBV25-1	TRBJ1-5	15	many	CASSESGGGNQPQHF	TGTGCCAGCAGTGAATCAGGCGGCGGCAATCAGCCCCAGCATTTT
TRBD2	TRBV20-1	TRBJ2-7	14	-	CSAKQMTSGYEQYF	TGCAGTGCTAAACAAATGACTAGCGGGTACGAGCAGTACTTC
-	TRBV7-3	TRBJ2-2	15	many	CASSSDRSGTGELFF	TGTGCCAGCAGCTCAGACAGATCCGGCACCGGGGAGCTGTTTTTT
-	TRBV7-9	TRBJ2-5	15	-	CASSSPRDLRETQYF	TGTGCCAGCAGCTCCCCGCGGGACTTGAGAGAGACCCAGTACTTC
TRBD1	TRBV2	TRBJ1-5	15	-	CASRAGTGAGQPQHF	TGTGCCAGCAGGGCCGGGACAGGCGCTGGTCAGCCCCAGCATTTT
-	TRBV9	TRBJ2-5	15	-	CASSGGGGYQETQYF	TGTGCCAGCAGCGGTGGTGGCGGGTACCAAGAGACCCAGTACTTC
TRBD2	TRBV2	TRBJ2-7	19	few	CASSQRTSGIFFSSYEQYF	TGTGCCAGCAGTCAGCGGACTAGCGGAATATTTTTTAGCTCCTACGAGCAGTACTTC
-	TRBV2	TRBJ1-1	11	few	CASSLGSGAFF	TGTGCCAGCAGCCTCGGATCTGGGGCTTTCTTT
-	TRBV20-1	TRBJ2-2	13	many	CSAGQHNTGELFF	TGCAGTGCAGGACAGCATAACACCGGGGAGCTGTTTTTT
TRBD1	TRBV7-9	TRBJ1-1	16	many	CASSLGTGLLNTEAFF	TGTGCCAGCAGCTTAGGGACAGGGCTGCTGAACACTGAAGCTTTCTTT
TRBD2	TRBV29-1	TRBJ2-5	14	once	CSVGPSGREEAQYF	TGCAGCGTTGGGCCTAGCGGGAGGGAGGAGGCCCAGTACTTC
-	TRBV5-5	TRBJ2-7	13	-	CASNLGSSYEQYF	TGTGCCAGCAACCTCGGGAGCTCCTACGAGCAGTACTTC
-	TRBV19	TRBJ1-2	14	many	CASSRQATLYGYTF	TGTGCCAGTAGTAGACAGGCGACGCTCTATGGCTACACCTTC
-	TRBV12-3/TRBV12-4	TRBJ2-7	14	many	CASSRGTVPHEQYF	TGTGCCAGCAGTCGAGGGACGGTACCCCACGAGCAGTACTTC
-	TRBV7-2	TRBJ2-3	16	many	CASSSNGGTSTDTQYF	TGTGCCAGCAGCAGTAACGGGGGAACTAGCACAGATACGCAGTATTTT
-	TRBV29-1	TRBJ2-5	14	-	CSVLSPGYQETQYF	TGCAGCGTTTTAAGTCCGGGGTACCAAGAGACCCAGTACTTC
-	TRBV2	TRBJ1-1	14	-	CASSAKRGGTEAFF	TGTGCCAGCAGTGCCAAAAGGGGGGGGACTGAAGCTTTCTTT
-	TRBV10-3	TRBJ2-5	12	-	CAIRESQGTQYF	TGTGCCATCAGGGAATCGCAGGGAACCCAGTACTTC
TRBD1	TRBV2	TRBJ1-1	14	-	CASTEDRVDTEAFF	TGTGCCAGCACTGAGGACAGGGTGGACACTGAAGCTTTCTTT
-	TRBV30	TRBJ1-2	12	-	CAFSGGIYGYTF	TGTGCCTTTTCGGGGGGGATCTATGGCTACACCTTC
-	TRBV20-1	TRBJ2-5	16	few	CSAREGGRGGQETQYF	TGCAGTGCTAGAGAGGGGGGTAGGGGAGGCCAAGAGACCCAGTACTTC
-	TRBV2	TRBJ2-7	16	few	CASSEDRDDDGYEQYF	TGTGCCAGCAGTGAAGACCGGGACGATGATGGCTACGAGCAGTACTTC
-	TRBV4-1	TRBJ2-5	16	many	CASSQGALASKETQYF	TGCGCCAGCAGCCAAGGGGCACTAGCTTCCAAAGAGACCCAGTACTTC
-	TRBV7-9	TRBJ2-5	13	few	CASSFMGVETQYF	TGTGCCAGCAGCTTCATGGGTGTAGAGACCCAGTACTTC
-	TRBV7-9	TRBJ2-1	15	-	CASSRQGGGNTEQFF	TGTGCCAGCAGCCGACAGGGTGGCGGGAACACTGAGCAGTTCTTC
-	TRBV2	TRBJ2-7	12	many	CASSEQGYEQYF	TGTGCCAGCAGTGAACAAGGGTACGAGCAGTACTTC
-	TRBV2	TRBJ2-7	13	-	CASSKRGGNEQYF	TGTGCCAGCAGCAAGAGGGGGGGTAACGAGCAGTACTTC
-	TRBV5-4	TRBJ2-2	16	many	CASSFMVQSNTGELFF	TGTGCCAGCAGCTTTATGGTGCAGTCGAACACCGGGGAGCTGTTTTTT
-	TRBV20-1	TRBJ2-7	11	-	CSARFSYEQYF	TGCAGTGCTAGATTTAGCTACGAGCAGTACTTC
-	TRBV10-2	TRBJ2-5	13	-	CASSFQRKETQCF	TGCGCCAGCAGTTTCCAGAGAAAAGAGACCCAGTGCTTC
-	TRBV2	TRBJ2-2	13	many	CASRGFEGGELFF	TGTGCCAGCCGGGGGTTCGAAGGAGGGGAGCTGTTTTTT
-	TRBV25-1	TRBJ2-5	14	-	CASSEGRVQETQYF	TGTGCCAGCAGTGAGGGTCGCGTACAAGAGACCCAGTACTTC
-	TRBV7-9	TRBJ2-6	14	many	CATQILTGANVLTF	TGTGCCACCCAAATCCTAACTGGGGCCAACGTCCTGACTTTC
TRBD2	TRBV15	TRBJ2-6	21	-	CATSSPQGELAGASGANVLTF	TGTGCCACCAGCAGCCCCCAAGGCGAACTAGCGGGAGCCTCTGGGGCCAACGTCCTGACTTTC
TRBD1	TRBV29-1	TRBJ2-7	12	-	CSVQDREYEQYF	TGCAGCGTCCAGGACAGGGAATACGAGCAGTACTTC
-	TRBV2	TRBJ2-2	15	many	CASSVDGVNTGELFF	TGTGCCAGCAGCGTGGACGGGGTGAACACCGGGGAGCTGTTTTTT
-	TRBV2	TRBJ1-5	14	many	CASRGQRVSQPQHF	TGTGCCAGCAGGGGACAAAGAGTTAGTCAGCCCCAGCATTTT
-	TRBV10-1	TRBJ1-1	13	-	CASRGLEGTEAFF	TGCGCCAGCAGGGGTCTCGAGGGGACTGAAGCTTTCTTT
-	TRBV6-5	TRBJ2-7	13	-	CASSYLASAEQYF	TGTGCCAGCAGTTACTTGGCGAGCGCCGAGCAGTACTTC
-	TRBV7-8	TRBJ1-5	13	few	CASSLQGTQPQHF	TGTGCCAGCAGCCTCCAGGGGACTCAGCCCCAGCATTTT
-	TRBV19	TRBJ1-2	17	-	CASSPTQQGSRHYGYTF	TGTGCCAGTAGCCCTACTCAACAGGGTAGCCGGCACTATGGCTACACCTTC